These 28 T cell receptor beta chains share one sample of origin, sequenced in a study of human T cells and chemical hapten exposure. TCRdb passed the RACE reads through MiXCR, listing each CDR3 protein once. The profile covers some 39,000 distinct CDR3 sequences, with 7.5% to 8% appearing a single time and 1.3% taken by the ten largest. Time point reported: pre-sensitization, week 0. The treatment: therapeutic diphenylcyclopropenone sensitization with weekly scalp DPC. The source was whole blood, collected in connection with sensitization to the hapten diphenylcyclopropenone (DPC). The receptors derive from a woman in her forties or fifties with alopecia areata. Some clones in this sample may be carry-over from other donors' samples.

This clonotype was counted at least ten times. The chain combines TRBV7-7 with TRBJ2-6; D possibly uses TRBD1 or TRBD2 (7 bases each). The germline V gene has CDR1 SSHAT and CDR2 FNYEAQ (reference sequence). The CDR3 is 16 amino acids. Trimming took off 10 bases at V and 2 bases at J, with 18 bases between the two ends. The CDR3 region is CATGAGGLTGANVLTF. The CDR3 DNA reads TGTGCCACCGGGGCAGGGGGACTAACTGGGGCCAACGTCCTGACTTTC.

In its sample, this clonotype was seen many times. The chain combines TRBV3-1 with TRBJ1-1; unclear D gene. The germline CDR1 and CDR2 sequences are LGHDT and YNNKEL (reference sequence). V lost 0 bases, J lost 5 bases, and 4 bases lay in between. CDR3 size: 12 residues. The CDR3 DNA reads TGTGCCAGCAGCCAAGATTGGACTGAAGCTTTCTTT. Translating gives CASSQDWTEAFF.

The chain couples TRBV11-1 to TRBJ2-6; 7 bases align to TRBD2. V was clipped by 6 bases and J by 1 base; unmatched bases: 15. Per the germline V gene, CDR1 is SGHAT and CDR2 is FQDESV (reference sequence). The CDR3 sequence is 19 residues long. CDR3 DNA: TGTGCCAGCAGGTCTAGGGTTGGCGGGAGTTCTTCTGGGGCCAACGTCCTGACTTTC. This gives the protein CASRSRVGGSSSGANVLTF. The complete variable domain, with remaining parts taken from reference TRBV11-1 and TRBJ2-6, reads EAEVAQSPRYKITEKSQAVAFWCDPISGHATLYWYRQILGQGPELLVQFQDESVVDDSQLPKDRFSAERLKGVDSTLKIQPAELGDSAMYLCASRSRVGGSSSGANVLTFGAGSRLTVL.

Many counts were recorded for this clonotype. The genes are TRBV7-2 and TRBJ2-7; 7 bases line up with TRBD1. J gave up 3 bases and V 5 bases, and 10 bases lay outside the gene matches. The CDR3 sequence is 15 residues long. Germline V gene lookup returns CDR1 SGHTA and CDR2 FQGNSA. For the CDR3, the DNA is TGTGCCAGCAGCCCGACCGGGACAGCAGTCTACGAGCAGTACTTC. This gives the protein CASSPTGTAVYEQYF.

The sample holds many counts of this clonotype. The rearrangement links TRBV6-5 to TRBJ2-2, with D unresolved. Germline CDR1 reads MNHEY; CDR2 reads SVGAGI. The CDR3 is 14 residues long. Trimming shortened V by 1 base and J by 6 bases, and 9 bases separated the two germline ends. CDR3 loop: CASSYFGQAGELFF. The CDR3 nucleotides read TGTGCCAGCAGTTACTTTGGTCAGGCCGGGGAGCTGTTTTTT.

This clonotype has at least ten counts. This chain uses TRBV14 with TRBJ2-5; D possibly corresponds to TRBD1 (5 bases). CDR3 length: 16 residues. The germline V gene encodes CDR1 SGHDN and CDR2 FVKESK. V was cut by 0 bases and J by 4 bases, with 15 bases left in between. CDR3: CASSQDQWAGLETQYF. The CDR3 coding sequence is TGTGCCAGCAGCCAAGATCAGTGGGCAGGGCTAGAGACCCAGTACTTC.

There are many counts of this clonotype. The chain is built from TRBV9 and TRBJ2-5, with 9 bases lining up with TRBD1. The CDR3 has 14 amino acids. V was pared by 4 bases and J by 5 bases, with 6 bases of the junction left unmatched. Germline V gives CDR1 SGDLS, CDR2 YYNGEE. Here the CDR3 DNA reads TGTGCCAGCAGCACCCGGGACAGGGCGGAGACCCAGTACTTC. Encoded protein: CASSTRDRAETQYF.

This clonotype was observed at least ten times. The chain recombines TRBV29-1 with TRBJ1-1; D call uncertain. CDR3 length equals 8 residues. The germline V gene has CDR1 SQVTM and CDR2 ANQGSEA. V was clipped by 6 bases and J by 7 bases, with 3 bases between them. The CDR3 region is CSVGEAFF. The CDR3 nucleotides read TGCAGCGTGGGTGAAGCTTTCTTT. Drawing the rest from reference TRBV29-1 and TRBJ1-1, the complete variable domain is SAVISQKPSRDICQRGTSLTIQCQVDSQVTMMFWYRQQPGQSLTLIATANQGSEATYESGFVIDKFPISRPNLTFSTLTVSNMSPEDSSIYLCSVGEAFFGQGTRLTVV.

The CDR3 here is CSAKTGSSYEQYF. Here the CDR3 DNA reads TGCAGTGCTAAGACAGGTAGCTCCTACGAGCAGTACTTC. The rearrangement uses TRBV20-1 and TRBJ2-7, with D perhaps matching TRBD1 (6 bases). The CDR3 covers 13 residues. CDR1 is DFQATT and CDR2 is SNEGSKA in the germline V gene (reference sequence). V dropped 4 bases and J dropped 0 bases, with 10 bases sitting between them.

This clonotype was recorded at least ten times. The rearrangement joins TRBV18 to TRBJ2-1; the match to TRBD2 covers 11 bases. V lost 3 bases to trimming and J lost 6 bases; unmatched junction nucleotides: 13. Germline values: CDR1 KGHSH, CDR2 LQKENI. The CDR3 runs to 18 residues. In nucleotides, the CDR3 is TGTGCCAGCTCACCTCCTTCCCGGACTAGCGGGCCCTTCAATGAGCAGTTCTTC. Encoded protein: CASSPPSRTSGPFNEQFF.

This clonotype was seen at least ten times. The DNA for the CDR3 is TGTGCCTGGAGTCGGGACAGGGTGGACGGCTACACCTTC. Translation gives CAWSRDRVDGYTF. The chain combines TRBV30 with TRBJ1-2, with 9 bases identical to TRBD1. The CDR3 consists of 13 residues. V was pared by 2 bases and J by 8 bases, with 6 bases of the junction left unmatched. From germline, CDR1 is GTSNPN and CDR2 SVGIG (reference sequence).

This clonotype was seen many times. The rearrangement joins TRBV5-1 to TRBJ2-7, with 11 bases identical to TRBD2. The CDR3 contains 16 residues. CDR1 SGHRS and CDR2 YFSETQ come from the germline V gene. V trimming: 0 bases; J trimming: 4 bases; junction bases outside the gene matches: 6. The CDR3 nucleotides are TGCGCCAGCAGCTTGGAAGGGACTAGCGGCCGATACGAGCAGTACTTC. Its protein is CASSLEGTSGRYEQYF.

The chain is built from TRBV29-1 and TRBJ1-3; D unresolved. V was cut by 7 bases and J by 2 bases, with 9 bases left in between. Germline CDR1 SQVTM, CDR2 ANQGSEA. The CDR3 spans 12 residues. CDR3 DNA: TGCAGCGCGGGCGGACCTGGAAACACCATATATTTT. This gives the protein CSAGGPGNTIYF. The full variable domain, completed using reference TRBV29-1 and TRBJ1-3, is SAVISQKPSRDICQRGTSLTIQCQVDSQVTMMFWYRQQPGQSLTLIATANQGSEATYESGFVIDKFPISRPNLTFSTLTVSNMSPEDSSIYLCSAGGPGNTIYFGEGSWLTVV.

This clonotype was picked up many times. V usage is TRBV6-2 or TRBV6-3 and J usage is TRBJ1-1; D is uncertain. The length of the CDR3 is 12 residues. The ends were cut back, 5 bases at V and 1 base at J, with 5 bases in the middle. Germline values: CDR1 MNHEY, CDR2 SVGEGT. The CDR3 nucleotides read TGTGCCAGCAGTAAACAGAACACTGAAGCTTTCTTT. Translated, it gives CASSKQNTEAFF.

This clonotype was seen ten or more times. The chain recombines TRBV4-1 with TRBJ2-7; 7 bases line up with TRBD1. Germline assignment: CDR1 MGHRA and CDR2 YSYEKL. Trimming removed 1 base from V and 3 bases from J; junction bases left unmatched: 3. This CDR3 has 14 amino acids. The CDR3 nucleotides read TGCGCCAGCAGCCAAGGACAGGGTCTCTACGAGCAGTACTTC. Translating gives CASSQGQGLYEQYF.

This clonotype showed up many times. The chain carries TRBV6-6 and TRBJ2-2; a possible D gene is TRBD2 (6 bases). V lost 6 bases and J 0 bases, leaving 14 bases between the germline ends. CDR1 and CDR2 (germline): MNHNY, SVGAGI (reference sequence). This CDR3 spans 16 amino acids. This CDR3 is CASSRRLATNTGELFF. The CDR3 nucleotides are TGTGCCAGCAGCCGCCGTCTAGCGACGAACACCGGGGAGCTGTTTTTT.

The chain recombines TRBV2 with TRBJ1-2; the D is unclear. This CDR3 contains 10 residues. Germline V gives CDR1 SNHLY, CDR2 FYNNEI. V was shortened by 6 bases and J by 8 bases, with 7 bases between the two germline ends. This CDR3 is CASRWAGYTF. As DNA, the CDR3 is TGTGCCAGCAGGTGGGCGGGCTACACCTTC.

The chain is built from TRBV6-5 and TRBJ2-5; TRBD1 agrees at 8 bases. Per germline, CDR1 MNHEY and CDR2 SVGAGI. Trimming removed 4 bases from V and 2 bases from J; junction bases left unmatched: 12. The CDR3 consists of 17 residues. CDR3 DNA: TGTGCCAGCAGTTCCGGAGTCCGGGACAGGCGACAAGAGACCCAGTACTTC. Protein: CASSSGVRDRRQETQYF.

There are many counts of this clonotype. This chain links TRBV12-3 or TRBV12-4 with TRBJ2-1, with TRBD1 as a possible D gene (6 bases). CDR3 size: 17 residues. V lost 5 bases and J lost 0, with 17 bases in between. The CDR3 reads CASSLPTGRSSYNEQFF. CDR3 coding DNA: TGTGCCAGCAGTCTACCGACAGGTCGGAGCTCCTACAATGAGCAGTTCTTC.

This clonotype was seen more than once but under ten times. The rearrangement links TRBV29-1 to TRBJ2-7, with a weak D call TRBD2 (6 bases). The CDR3 totals 11 residues. The V end was cut by 6 bases, the J end by 1 base, with 7 bases between. Germline CDR1 is SQVTM and CDR2 is ANQGSEA. DNA for the CDR3: TGCAGCGTCGGGGGATCCTACGAGCAGTACTTC. The encoded protein is CSVGGSYEQYF.

Ten or more counts support this clonotype. The chain has TRBV12-3 or TRBV12-4 and TRBJ1-2; perhaps TRBD1 as D (6 bases). Trimming took off 6 bases at V and 0 bases at J, with 11 bases between the two ends. This CDR3 contains 14 residues. This CDR3 is CASSRRTANYGYTF. The CDR3 region has the DNA TGTGCCAGCAGCCGCCGGACAGCTAACTATGGCTACACCTTC.

There are many counts of this clonotype. This sequence joins TRBV20-1 and TRBJ1-3; D is ambiguous. The germline CDR1 and CDR2 sequences are DFQATT and SNEGSKA (reference sequence). Deletions cut 2 bases from V and 0 bases from J, with 8 bases between. The CDR3 has 14 amino acids. The CDR3 nucleotides read TGCAGTGCTAGACAGCTTACCTCTGGAAACACCATATATTTT. Its translation: CSARQLTSGNTIYF.

The chain employs TRBV7-2 and TRBJ2-5; 8 nucleotides match TRBD2. V gave up 1 base and J gave up 2 bases; unmatched junction bases: 0. The CDR3 runs to 14 residues. CDR1 and CDR2 (germline): SGHTA, FQGNSA. The CDR3 DNA follows: TGTGCCAGCAGCTTAGGCGGGGGGCAAGAGACCCAGTACTTC. Protein: CASSLGGGQETQYF.

This clonotype was found many times. This sequence joins TRBV6-1 and TRBJ1-5; D unclear. The CDR3 is 13 residues long. V dropped 2 bases and J dropped 6 bases, with 8 bases sitting between them. CDR1 and CDR2 (germline): MNHNS, SASEGT. In nucleotides, the CDR3 is TGTGCCAGCAGTGAAACGGGCCTTCAGCCCCAGCATTTT. Its translation is CASSETGLQPQHF.

Ten or more counts support this clonotype. The chain links TRBV6-2 or TRBV6-3 to TRBJ2-7; possibly TRBD2 for D (6 bases). Looked up from germline, CDR1 is MNHEY and CDR2 is SVGEGT. V lost 4 bases and J 5 bases, leaving 9 bases between the germline ends. The CDR3 is made up of 12 amino acids. The CDR3 coding sequence is TGTGCCAGCAGTTCGTCGGGAGACGAGCAGTACTTC. Amino acids: CASSSSGDEQYF.

This clonotype was counted only a few times. The chain joins TRBV20-1 to TRBJ2-5; D call uncertain. The CDR3 sequence is 14 residues long. CDR1 and CDR2 (germline): DFQATT, SNEGSKA (reference sequence). The V end was cut by 6 bases, the J end by 5 bases, with 19 bases between. In DNA form, the CDR3 reads TGCAGTGCCTCGCCCCTAGTCTCGGCGGAGACCCAGTACTTC. It encodes CSASPLVSAETQYF.

This clonotype appeared a few times. The V gene is TRBV11-2, the J gene TRBJ1-3; D is unresolved. Germline V gene data show CDR1 as SGHAT and CDR2 as FQNNGV. Trimming shortened V by 3 bases and J by 0 bases, and 3 bases separated the two germline ends. The CDR3 sequence is 13 residues long. The CDR3 protein is CASSLFSGNTIYF. In DNA form, the CDR3 reads TGTGCCAGCAGCTTGTTCTCTGGAAACACCATATATTTT.

This clonotype was picked up a small number of times. The chain employs TRBV5-1 and TRBJ1-4; TRBD1 matches 9 bases. V lost 4 bases and J lost 8; bases outside the gene matches: 12. Germline CDR1 and CDR2: SGHRS and YFSETQ. This CDR3 comprises 16 residues. CDR3 amino acids: CASSPRETGTGEKLFF. CDR3 nucleotides: TGCGCCAGCAGCCCGCGAGAGACAGGGACAGGGGAAAAACTGTTTTTT.